A single sample is the source of the 21 T cell receptor beta chains below, sequenced in a study of cytomegalovirus exposure and HLA in healthy donors. The study ran its PCR with 60 Vbeta and 13 Jbeta primers. Produced via immunoSEQ multiplex PCR; TCRdb's table is partial and in-frame only. The sample holds about 120,000 clones, 15% seen once. Sequenced: PBMCs. Receptors were obtained from a woman aged 18-29 years in good health and CMV-seronegative.

This chain links TRBV7-8 with TRBJ1-2, with 8 bases that match TRBD1. The germline CDR1 and CDR2 sequences are SGHVS and FQNEAQ. The V segment lost 0 bases and the J segment 3 bases; nucleotides outside the gene matches: 9. CDR3 length: 17 residues. The CDR3 DNA follows: TGTGCCAGCAGCTTAGCCCGGTGGCAGGGGGCGTACTATGGCTACACCTTC. It codes for CASSLARWQGAYYGYTF.

CDR3 in amino acids: CASSSGTGIRNQPQHF. As DNA, the CDR3 is TGTGCCAGCAGCTCCGGGACAGGGATTCGCAATCAGCCCCAGCATTTT. The V gene is TRBV7-9, the J gene TRBJ1-5, with TRBD1 matching over 9 bases. Trimming cost V 4 bases and J 2 bases; bases outside gene matches: 6. The CDR3 spans 16 residues. Germline V gene lookup returns CDR1 SEHNR and CDR2 FQNEAQ (reference sequence).

The genes are TRBV5-1 and TRBJ1-1, with a possible D match to TRBD1 (6 bases). This CDR3 is built from 13 residues. Trimming took 0 bases from V and 3 from J, leaving 6 bases between them. Germline CDR1 SGHRS, CDR2 YFSETQ. This CDR3 is CASSLAGDTEAFF. The CDR3 DNA follows: TGCGCCAGCAGCTTGGCAGGGGACACTGAAGCTTTCTTT.

This clone has a handful of counts. The chain carries TRBV28 and TRBJ1-2; the match to TRBD1 covers 7 bases. Trimming at V came to 5 bases and at J to 4 bases, leaving 10 bases not matched to a gene. The CDR3 has 15 amino acids. CDR1 is MDHEN and CDR2 is SYDVKM in the germline V gene. CDR3 sequence reads: CASSTLRSGGYGYTF. CDR3 nucleotide sequence: TGTGCCAGCAGTACTTTAAGGTCAGGGGGCTATGGCTACACCTTC.

The chain couples TRBV5-1 to TRBJ2-1, with TRBD1 identical over 8 bases. The germline V gene has CDR1 SGHRS and CDR2 YFSETQ. The CDR3 covers 17 residues. V trimming: 4 bases; J trimming: 4 bases; junction bases outside the gene matches: 13. The CDR3 reads CASSHRQGWGRYNEQFF. CDR3 nucleotide sequence: TGCGCCAGCAGCCACCGACAGGGGTGGGGTAGGTACAATGAGCAGTTCTTC.

This clone was observed a few times. V and J are TRBV30 and TRBJ2-6; 9 bases are a match to TRBD1. The length of the CDR3 is 14 residues. V was pared by 5 bases and J by 7 bases, with 6 bases of the junction left unmatched. Looked up from germline, CDR1 is GTSNPN and CDR2 is SVGIG (reference sequence). The CDR3 region has the DNA TGTGCCTGGTCCCCGGGACAGGGCGCCAACGTCCTGACTTTC. This sequence encodes CAWSPGQGANVLTF.

In its sample, this clone was seen a few times. The gene calls are TRBV28 and TRBJ2-7; D is possibly TRBD2 (5 bases). CDR3 length: 13 amino acids. Germline V CDR1 and CDR2: MDHEN, SYDVKM. The ends were cut back, 3 bases at V and 2 bases at J, with 8 bases in the middle. This CDR3 reads CASSFVGAYEQYF. The CDR3 nucleotides are TGTGCCAGCAGTTTCGTCGGGGCCTACGAGCAGTACTTC.

The sample holds many counts of this clone. The chain combines TRBV5-1 with TRBJ2-1; TRBD1 matches at 8 bases. Looked up from germline, CDR1 is SGHRS and CDR2 is YFSETQ. With V trimmed by 4 bases and J by 0 bases, 12 bases remained unmatched. The CDR3 contains 18 residues. DNA of the CDR3: TGCGCCAGCAGCCCCGGGGACAGGCCTAAGAGCTCCTACAATGAGCAGTTCTTC. Its protein is CASSPGDRPKSSYNEQFF. Variable domain in full (rest from reference TRBV5-1 and TRBJ2-1): KAGVTQTPRYLIKTRGQQVTLSCSPISGHRSVSWYQQTPGQGLQFLFEYFSETQRNKGNFPGRFSGRQFSNSRSEMNVSTLELGDSALYLCASSPGDRPKSSYNEQFFGPGTRLTVL.

V gene TRBV6-1 combines with J gene TRBJ2-7; possibly TRBD2 for D (6 bases). V dropped 4 bases and J dropped 0 bases, with 13 bases sitting between them. The CDR3 loop spans 15 amino acids. The germline V gene encodes CDR1 MNHNS and CDR2 SASEGT. CDR3: CASSATAGSSYEQYF. The DNA of the CDR3 is TGTGCCAGCAGTGCGACGGCGGGGAGCTCCTACGAGCAGTACTTC.

V is TRBV25-1 and J is TRBJ1-1, with 10 bases lining up with TRBD1. V trimming: 6 bases; J trimming: 6 bases; junction bases outside the gene matches: 4. Germline V CDR1 and CDR2: MGHDK, SYGVNS. CDR3 length: 13 amino acids. CDR3 amino acids: CASRDRGKSEAFF. The CDR3 DNA reads as TGTGCCAGCAGGGACAGGGGGAAGTCTGAAGCTTTCTTT.

The chain carries TRBV7-9 and TRBJ1-1, with 8 positions matching TRBD1. CDR3 length equals 15 residues. Germline V gene sequence: CDR1 SEHNR, CDR2 FQNEAQ (reference sequence). V was pared by 2 bases and J by 0 bases, with 2 bases of the junction left unmatched. The CDR3 nucleotides are TGTGCCAGCAGCTTACCGGGACAGGTGAACACTGAAGCTTTCTTT. This translates into CASSLPGQVNTEAFF.

V usage is TRBV6-4 and J usage is TRBJ2-3; 11 nucleotides align to TRBD2. This CDR3 comprises 16 residues. Trimming at V came to 0 bases and at J to 6 bases, leaving 5 bases not matched to a gene. Germline V gives CDR1 MRHNA, CDR2 SNTAGT. This CDR3 reads CASSDSRASGRDTQYF. In DNA form, the CDR3 reads TGTGCCAGCAGTGACTCGAGGGCTAGCGGGAGGGATACGCAGTATTTT.

The V and J genes are TRBV9 and TRBJ2-3; D perhaps matches TRBD2 (6 bases). Germline loops: CDR1 SGDLS, CDR2 YYNGEE. V was clipped by 4 bases and J by 6 bases, with 15 bases between them. This CDR3 is built from 14 residues. The CDR3 DNA is TGTGCCAGCAGCCGGACACCCGGGAGTGATACGCAGTATTTT. Translation gives CASSRTPGSDTQYF.

There are a few counts of this clone. V usage is TRBV9 and J usage is TRBJ1-2; 7 bases agree with TRBD1. The germline CDR1 and CDR2 sequences are SGDLS and YYNGEE. This CDR3 contains 16 residues. J was trimmed by 2 bases and V by 0 bases; bases with no gene match: 7. The CDR3 is CASSVARGGQNYGYTF. The CDR3 nucleotides read TGTGCCAGCAGCGTAGCAAGAGGGGGACAGAACTATGGCTACACCTTC.

As for this clone: The same CDR3 arises from other DNA sequences in this sample as well. The V gene is TRBV6-5, the J gene TRBJ2-3, with a weak D call TRBD2 (6 bases). CDR3 size: 14 residues. Trimming took off 4 bases at V and 2 bases at J, with 10 bases between the two ends. Germline V gene sequence: CDR1 MNHEY, CDR2 SVGAGI. The CDR3 DNA sequence: TGTGCCAGCAGTTTGGGACTGGCCACAGATACGCAGTATTTT. This gives the protein CASSLGLATDTQYF.

The gene calls are TRBV4-2 and TRBJ2-7; TRBD2 agrees at 8 bases. CDR3 length equals 15 residues. Trimming removed 4 bases from V and 7 bases from J; junction bases left unmatched: 12. Germline loops: CDR1 LGHNA, CDR2 YNFKEQ. The CDR3 sequence is CASSPSGGPRGEQYF. The CDR3 bases are TGTGCCAGCAGCCCCAGCGGGGGACCTAGGGGTGAGCAGTACTTC.

The chain couples TRBV5-4 to TRBJ2-1; D may be TRBD2 (7 bases). Looked up from germline, CDR1 is SGHNT and CDR2 is YYREEE (reference sequence). V dropped 0 bases and J dropped 8 bases, with 12 bases sitting between them. This CDR3 comprises 14 residues. In DNA form, the CDR3 reads TGTGCCAGCAGCTTGGTATCGGGGGGCGATGAGCAGTTCTTC. It translates to CASSLVSGGDEQFF.

Points on this clone: The same CDR3 can be traced to other DNA sequences in this sample. V and J are TRBV5-1 and TRBJ2-3; D might be TRBD1 (5 bases). The CDR3 has 14 residues. Germline loops: CDR1 SGHRS, CDR2 YFSETQ. With 0 bases removed from V and 3 bases from J, the gap between germline ends came to 8 bases. Here the CDR3 DNA reads TGCGCCAGCAGCTTGGGTGACAGAACAGATACGCAGTATTTT. Amino acid sequence: CASSLGDRTDTQYF.

This clone was observed a few times. The chain joins TRBV9 to TRBJ2-7; D is possibly TRBD1 (6 bases). V lost 4 bases and J 5 bases, leaving 19 bases between the germline ends. Germline V lookup: CDR1 SGDLS, CDR2 YYNGEE. This CDR3 is built from 15 residues. This CDR3 is CASSPPGDTVDEQYF. DNA for the CDR3: TGTGCCAGCAGCCCCCCCGGGGACACCGTTGACGAGCAGTACTTC. Based on the CDR3 plus reference TRBV9 and TRBJ2-7, the full variable domain is DSGVTQTPKHLITATGQRVTLRCSPRSGDLSVYWYQQSLDQGLQFLIQYYNGEERAKGNILERFSAQQFPDLHSELNLSSLELGDSALYFCASSPPGDTVDEQYFGPGTRLTVT.

This clone came up a few times. The CDR3 DNA follows: TGTGCCAGCAGCTTTTTGGGACAGGGGGCGAGCACAGATACGCAGTATTTT. Its protein is CASSFLGQGASTDTQYF. V usage is TRBV7-9 and J usage is TRBJ2-3, with 12 bases aligning to TRBD1. Germline V CDR1 and CDR2: SEHNR, FQNEAQ (reference sequence). The CDR3 runs 17 residues. Losses at the gene ends were 3 bases for V and 0 bases for J; bases not matched to a gene: 4.

The V call is TRBV2, the J call TRBJ1-2, with D possibly TRBD1 on 5 matching bases. Trimming stripped 7 bases from V and 2 bases from J, with 11 bases between. The CDR3 length is 13 residues. Germline lookup yields CDR1 SNHLY and CDR2 FYNNEI. The CDR3, as DNA: TGTGCCAGCACGCCACAGGCGAACTATGGCTACACCTTC. Its translation is CASTPQANYGYTF.